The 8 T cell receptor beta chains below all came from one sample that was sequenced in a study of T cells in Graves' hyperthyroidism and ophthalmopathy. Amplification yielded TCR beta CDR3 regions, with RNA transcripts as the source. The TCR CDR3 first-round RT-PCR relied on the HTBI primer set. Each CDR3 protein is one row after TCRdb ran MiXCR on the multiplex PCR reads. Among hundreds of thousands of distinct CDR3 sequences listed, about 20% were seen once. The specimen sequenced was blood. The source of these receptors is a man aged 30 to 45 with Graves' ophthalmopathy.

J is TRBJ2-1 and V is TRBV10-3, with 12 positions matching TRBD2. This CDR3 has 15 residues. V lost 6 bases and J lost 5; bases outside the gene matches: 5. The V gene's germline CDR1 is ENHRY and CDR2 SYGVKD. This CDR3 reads CAIRRLAGEDNEQFF. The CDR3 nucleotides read TGTGCCATCAGACGACTAGCGGGAGAGGACAATGAGCAGTTCTTC.

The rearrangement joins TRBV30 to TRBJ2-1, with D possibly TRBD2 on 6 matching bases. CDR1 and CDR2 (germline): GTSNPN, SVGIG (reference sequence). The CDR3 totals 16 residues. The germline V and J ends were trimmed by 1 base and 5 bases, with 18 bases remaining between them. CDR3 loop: CAWSGLRSSANNEQFF. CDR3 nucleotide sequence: TGTGCCTGGAGTGGTCTTCGGTCTAGCGCTAACAATGAGCAGTTCTTC.

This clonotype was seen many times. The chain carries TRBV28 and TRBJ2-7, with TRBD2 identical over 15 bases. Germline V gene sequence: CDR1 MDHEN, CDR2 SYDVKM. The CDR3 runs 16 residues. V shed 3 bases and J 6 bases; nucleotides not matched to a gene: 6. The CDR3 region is CASSLGLAGGRFEQYF. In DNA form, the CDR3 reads TGTGCCAGCAGTTTGGGACTAGCGGGAGGAAGGTTCGAGCAGTACTTC.

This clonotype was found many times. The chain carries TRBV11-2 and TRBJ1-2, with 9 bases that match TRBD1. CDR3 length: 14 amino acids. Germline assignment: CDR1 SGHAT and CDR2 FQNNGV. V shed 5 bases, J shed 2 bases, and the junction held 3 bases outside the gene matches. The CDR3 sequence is CASSPGTGNYGYTF. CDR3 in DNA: TGTGCCAGCAGCCCCGGGACAGGGAACTATGGCTACACCTTC.

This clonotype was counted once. CDR3 sequence: CASRENGLAGYEQFF. DNA for the CDR3: TGTGCCAGCAGAGAGAACGGACTAGCGGGATATGAGCAGTTCTTC. The V gene is TRBV6-1, the J gene TRBJ2-1; TRBD2 matches 12 bases. This CDR3 region has 15 residues. The V segment lost 6 bases and the J segment 8 bases; nucleotides outside the gene matches: 8. In germline, CDR1 is MNHNS, CDR2 SASEGT.

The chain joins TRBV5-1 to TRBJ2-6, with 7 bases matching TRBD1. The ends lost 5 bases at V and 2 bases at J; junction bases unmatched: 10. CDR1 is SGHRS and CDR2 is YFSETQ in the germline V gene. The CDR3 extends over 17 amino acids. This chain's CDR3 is CASSGVGGSPGANVLTF. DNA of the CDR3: TGCGCCAGCAGTGGGGTAGGGGGCTCCCCTGGGGCCAACGTCCTGACTTTC.

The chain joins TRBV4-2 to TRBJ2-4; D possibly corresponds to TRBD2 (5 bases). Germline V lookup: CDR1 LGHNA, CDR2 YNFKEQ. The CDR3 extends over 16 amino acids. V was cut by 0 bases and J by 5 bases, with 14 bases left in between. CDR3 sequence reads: CASSQDPSGVENIQYF. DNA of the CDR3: TGTGCCAGCAGCCAAGATCCATCCGGGGTTGAAAACATTCAGTACTTC.

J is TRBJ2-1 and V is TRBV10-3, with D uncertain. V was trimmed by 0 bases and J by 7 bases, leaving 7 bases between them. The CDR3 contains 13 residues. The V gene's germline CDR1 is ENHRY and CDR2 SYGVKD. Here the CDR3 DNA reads TGTGCCATCAGTGAGTCGGGATGGAATGAGCAGTTCTTC. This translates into CAISESGWNEQFF.